The T cell receptor (beta chain) described here comes from a study of identical twins. V dropped 1 base and J dropped 3; count of bases not matched to a gene: 9. Germline V CDR1 and CDR2: MGHRA, YSYEKL. This CDR3 has 17 amino acids. MiXCR was run by TCRdb on the 5' RACE reads, yielding one entry per CDR3 protein. The repertoire consists of about 660,000 distinct CDR3 sequences, with roughly 8% occurring once and the leading ten covering more than 0.75%. General study points: Modeled out-of-frame TCR alpha sharing in monozygotic twins fell below observed levels.

This clonotype occurred a few times. The target antigen is unknown. Healthy Caucasians provided all donations. This sample also appeared in a second study, on yellow fever vaccine responses in identical twins.

V usage is TRBV4-1 and J usage is TRBJ2-3; 8 bases match TRBD2. This TCR was sampled from a woman under 30 in good health. The specimen sequenced was PBMCs. CDR3 sequence reads: CASSQVLSGGPTDTQYF. DNA of the CDR3: TGCGCCAGCAGCCAAGTCTTGTCGGGGGGGCCGACAGATACGCAGTATTTT.